This T cell receptor beta chain was identified during a study of T cell responses to AZD1222 COVID-19 vaccine. V dropped 5 bases and J dropped 8 bases, with 12 bases sitting between them. CDR3 length: 12 residues. CDR1 is SGHTA, CDR2 FQGNSA, per germline. Study-level results: Donors in the cohort were predominantly white British and more often female, and clonal diversity was possibly underestimated. Per reports, nearly half of all spike-specific TCRs target regions that are unmutated in variants. Baseline seropositivity characterized only a handful of AZD1222 recipients.

On this clone itself: Its antigen is still unknown.

Sequencing used immunoSEQ multiplex PCR; TCRdb keeps in-frame clones, though not all of them. The table lists 90,000 to 110,000 clones, around 90% of them singletons. This receptor was obtained from an adult in good health. V gene TRBV7-2 combines with J gene TRBJ1-2, with D possibly being TRBD1 (6 bases). The sample was peripheral blood, taken on day 0 of AZD1222 vaccination. The CDR3 loop is CASSPQGWGYTF. The CDR3 DNA sequence: TGTGCCAGCAGCCCGCAGGGGTGGGGCTACACCTTC.